This entry is about one TCR beta chain. What this receptor recognizes is not known. Nothing much larger sits one base from this clone, and base qualities are not available. Trimming leaves V shorter by 5 bases and J shorter by 0 bases, with the junction holding 10 bases beyond the gene matches. Including cysteine and phenylalanine, the CDR3 has 16 amino acids. Of the read, only the CDR3 DNA is kept; its 48 bases are in frame from base 1. As encoded in the germline V gene, CDR1 is SGHNT while CDR2 is YENEEA. The data were obtained in a study of regulatory T cells in long-lasting Graves disease (TCRdb year 2021). Describing the broader study: To count as having persistent Graves' disease, a patient had to have received antithyroid drug treatment for over 5 years with TSH receptor autoantibodies remaining persistently positive. In the clinical cohort, patients with persistent Graves' disease had used antithyroid drugs for an average of about 10.3 years. A total of about 35 samples underwent TCR sequencing, from roughly 13 patients with persistent Graves' disease and approximately 20 patients with newly diagnosed Graves' disease. The study was registered as a clinical trial and conducted in China. Patients with persistent Graves' disease were compared with patients with newly diagnosed Graves' disease using TCR sequencing and RNA sequencing of peripheral blood. What the study reported, not specific to this receptor: Compared with newly diagnosed patients, persistent Graves' disease patients had lower TCR Shannon entropy and fewer highly expanded clones, which suggests clonal expansion. TRBV28, TRBJ1-2 and TRBJ2-5 were preferentially used in persistent disease, while TRBV20-1 and TRBJ2-1 were favored in newly diagnosed disease. The authors acknowledged the small sample size as a limitation that may reduce accuracy. Only the TCR beta chain was sequenced and analyzed. Patients with persistent disease shared more public clonotypes (approximately 2,500) than newly diagnosed patients did (around 930). Only peripheral blood was studied, because thyroid tissue, the primary lesion, was inaccessible.

Per the publication, the time point label means: persistent/refractory GD, antithyroid drugs over 5 years with positive TRAb. RNA was extracted from PBMCs in TRIzol for both TCR sequencing and RNA sequencing. The diagnosis of Graves' disease was made according to American Thyroid Association guidelines. Patients were recruited from an endocrinology department in Xi'an, China. Each patient gave about 8.1 milliliters of peripheral blood, collected in an EDTA anticoagulant tube. Ficoll Paque Plus density gradient separation was used to isolate PBMCs, and no further T cell sorting was done. An Agilent 2100 Bioanalyzer and agarose gel were used to assess RNA quality, and a NanoDrop 2000 was used to measure RNA concentration. The method was multiplex PCR. TCRdb shows the sequencer as Illumina HiSeq 4000. iRepertoire HTBI primers and Arm-PCR amplification of CDR3 regions were used to construct TCR beta libraries. Before sequencing, the PCR products went through gel purification. As for the authors' bioinformatics: Gene usage analysis of CDR3 amino acid clonotypes used the 50 to 70 TRBV and more than 13 TRBJ segments found across samples. COPE and FqMerger were used to merge the filtered high-quality paired reads into contigs. Contigs were aligned with BLAST to IMGT TRBV, TRBD and TRBJ reference genes, and CDR3 was defined per IMGT. Any clonotype with a frequency above 0.1% was counted as a highly expanded clone. Shannon entropy served as the measure of repertoire diversity, while the Gini coefficient captured V-J evenness. A clonotype was considered public if more than one individual shared it. TCRdb reran the public reads through fastp at Q25 and MiXCR, keeping productive beta chains. Rows matching on CDR3 protein sequence are summarized as one entry with the most common DNA and genes. The V and J calls reflect TCRdb's pipeline rather than the authors' work. Present in this sample are approximately 500,000 distinct CDR3 sequences, around a fifth of which were seen just once. The ten biggest clones cover approximately 6.4% of the sample.

Recombination linked TRBV11-3 to TRBJ2-7; 7 bases in between match TRBD2. Sequenced material: peripheral blood mononuclear cells (PBMCs), taken when the disease was refractory, from a patient treated with antithyroid drugs. The clonotype originates from a female donor with Graves disease. The CDR3 protein is CASSPRGDQGSYEQYF. The bases read TGTGCCAGCAGCCCCCGGGGGGACCAGGGCTCCTACGAGCAGTACTTC.